A single sample gave rise to the 3 T cell receptor beta chains below, sequenced in a study of shared clonotypes between healthy human individuals (dated by TCRdb to 2020 to 2021). Library prep was done by the immunoSEQ multiplex PCR assay. In its TCRdb copy, this immuneACCESS table keeps in-frame sequences only and misses some clones. Where compared with another copy, unresolved V genes explain less than half of these, and the others have no known cause. The sample includes around 1 million clones, with over 60% observed a single time. The ten largest clones add up to roughly 1.5% of the sample. Sequences were obtained from memory CD4+ T cells sorted from blood. What this sample's cell subset or site label stands for: CD45RA-negative fraction. The source of these receptors is a man between 18 and 29 years old in good health.

The rearrangement uses TRBV29-1 and TRBJ1-1, with D hard to call. This CDR3 has 12 amino acids. V dropped 5 bases and J dropped 4 bases, with 11 bases sitting between them. The V gene's germline CDR1 is SQVTM and CDR2 ANQGSEA. The CDR3 reads CSVFGLTTEAFF. DNA of the CDR3: TGCAGCGTTTTCGGTCTAACCACTGAAGCTTTCTTT.

This clone was detected a few times. J is TRBJ1-1 and V is TRBV10-3; D remains ambiguous. The V gene lost 0 bases and the J gene lost 5 bases, with 13 bases spanning the gap. Germline loops: CDR1 ENHRY, CDR2 SYGVKD. The CDR3 is 15 residues long. The CDR3 DNA follows: TGTGCCATCAGTGAGTCTTACCCCATCAGGACTGAAGCTTTCTTT. Translated: CAISESYPIRTEAFF.

V gene TRBV30 combines with J gene TRBJ2-6, with 9 nucleotides matching TRBD2. V shed 8 bases and J 1 base; nucleotides not matched to a gene: 9. CDR3 length equals 16 residues. The V gene's germline CDR1 is GTSNPN and CDR2 SVGIG (reference sequence). The CDR3 spells CAGKSGGTSGANVLTF. CDR3 DNA sequence: TGTGCCGGTAAAAGCGGGGGGACTTCTGGGGCCAACGTCCTGACTTTC.